The clone carrying this TCR beta chain was seen only a few times. Its antigen remains unknown. The record originates from a study of T-cell memory formation after mild COVID-19. Whole-study findings and limits: Contracting clones localized mainly to CM and EM when CD4+ and mainly to EMRA when CD8+. Several responding clones turned up in pre-infection memory, indicating that cross-reactive memory may have taken part.

TCRdb re-called the 5' RACE reads through MiXCR, storing one row per CDR3 protein. In the table there are roughly 510,000 distinct CDR3 sequences, approximately 15% of which are singletons. Sample: PBMCs or a T cell subset sorted from them (not recorded which). The TCR originated in an adult woman who had mild COVID-19 (a few samples of this study predate the infection). Cell type and time point are not known.

This chain's CDR3 is CASSLSPRAEAFF. The CDR3 region has the DNA TGCGCCAGCAGCTTGAGCCCGCGCGCTGAAGCTTTCTTT. V usage is TRBV5-1 and J usage is TRBJ1-1; no reliable D call. Trimming cost V 1 base and J 6 bases, with 10 bases left between them. This CDR3 spans 13 amino acids. Germline-derived CDR1 and CDR2 are SGHRS and YFSETQ.